A selection of T cell receptor beta chains follows, all from one sample in a study of cytomegalovirus exposure and HLA in healthy donors. Sequencing used immunoSEQ multiplex PCR; TCRdb keeps in-frame clones, though not all of them. There are 60,000 or so clones in the sample; roughly 80% occur only once, and around 25% lies in the top ten. The sequenced material came from PBMCs. The receptors were gathered from a woman aged 40-49 years in good health and CMV-seropositive. Both conserved end residues are part of each CDR3. The order of the fields is D gene, J gene, clone size, V gene, CDR3 DNA, CDR3 protein. D genes are given only for firm matches. A row's size may be missing; if present it is once, few, many or a size class.

d_call: TRBD1; j_call: TRBJ2-7; clone_size: -; v_call: TRBV30; cdr3_nt: TGTGCCTGGAGAGACAGGGGGCGCAACGAGCAGTACTTC; cdr3_aa: CAWRDRGRNEQYF
d_call: -; j_call: TRBJ1-3; clone_size: -; v_call: TRBV7-8; cdr3_nt: TGTGCCAGCAGCTTAGTGCTCCCCCATACAGGGACCTCTGGAAACACCATATATTTT; cdr3_aa: CASSLVLPHTGTSGNTIYF
d_call: TRBD2; j_call: TRBJ2-1; clone_size: -; v_call: TRBV27; cdr3_nt: TGTGCCATCGGGAGGGGGGCAGGTTCCTACAATGAGCAGTTCTTC; cdr3_aa: CAIGRGAGSYNEQFF
d_call: -; j_call: TRBJ1-1; clone_size: -; v_call: TRBV2; cdr3_nt: TGTGCCAGCAGTGAAAGGCGGAGCATGAACACTGAAGCTTTCTTT; cdr3_aa: CASSERRSMNTEAFF
d_call: -; j_call: TRBJ2-7; clone_size: once; v_call: TRBV6-4; cdr3_nt: TGTGCCAGCAGTGCCTTACATATCTACGAGCAGTACTTC; cdr3_aa: CASSALHIYEQYF
d_call: TRBD2; j_call: TRBJ2-7; clone_size: -; v_call: TRBV7-2; cdr3_nt: TGTGCCAGCAGCTTAGACAGCGGGGGGGCCTACGAGCAGTACTTC; cdr3_aa: CASSLDSGGAYEQYF
d_call: TRBD2; j_call: TRBJ2-7; clone_size: -; v_call: TRBV5-1; cdr3_nt: TGCGCCAGCAGCGATCCGGGACTAGCGCCTTACGAGCAGTACTTC; cdr3_aa: CASSDPGLAPYEQYF
d_call: -; j_call: TRBJ2-1; clone_size: -; v_call: TRBV19; cdr3_nt: TGTGCCAGTAGTATATGGAGCAATGAGCAGTTCTTC; cdr3_aa: CASSIWSNEQFF
d_call: TRBD1; j_call: TRBJ1-2; clone_size: -; v_call: TRBV5-6; cdr3_nt: TGTGCCAGCAGCTTGGGAGACAGGGGGCGGTTGAGTGGCTACACCTTC; cdr3_aa: CASSLGDRGRLSGYTF
d_call: TRBD1; j_call: TRBJ1-6; clone_size: -; v_call: TRBV6-6; cdr3_nt: TGTGCCAGCAGTTACTCAGGCAGGGGGCCTAATTCACCCCTCCACTTT; cdr3_aa: CASSYSGRGPNSPLHF
d_call: TRBD1; j_call: TRBJ1-1; clone_size: once; v_call: TRBV7-3; cdr3_nt: TGTGCCAGCAGCCGACAGGGGGGTATGAACACTGAAGCTTTCTTT; cdr3_aa: CASSRQGGMNTEAFF
d_call: TRBD1; j_call: TRBJ1-4; clone_size: -; v_call: TRBV7-9; cdr3_nt: TGTGCCAGCAGTATAGGACAGGCGGGATTGGAAAAACTGTTTTTT; cdr3_aa: CASSIGQAGLEKLFF
d_call: -; j_call: TRBJ2-5; clone_size: -; v_call: TRBV6-1; cdr3_nt: TGTGCCAGCAGTGGGTTAAAAACTGGGGCCAAGGGCCCTAAAGAGACCCAGTACTTC; cdr3_aa: CASSGLKTGAKGPKETQYF
d_call: -; j_call: TRBJ2-1; clone_size: -; v_call: TRBV7-3; cdr3_nt: TGTGCCAGCAGCCCCGGAGGGGGCCCCACCAATGAGCAGTTCTTC; cdr3_aa: CASSPGGGPTNEQFF
d_call: -; j_call: TRBJ2-7; clone_size: -; v_call: TRBV7-9; cdr3_nt: TGTGCCAGCAGCTACGGACACGGCTCCTCGAGCGAGCAGTACTTC; cdr3_aa: CASSYGHGSSSEQYF
d_call: -; j_call: TRBJ1-1; clone_size: -; v_call: TRBV5-4; cdr3_nt: TGTGCCAGCAGCTTCGGGGAGTACACTGAAGCTTTCTTT; cdr3_aa: CASSFGEYTEAFF
d_call: TRBD1; j_call: TRBJ1-5; clone_size: few; v_call: TRBV10-3; cdr3_nt: TGTGCCATCAGCGCGGACAGGGTAAGCAATCAGCCCCAGCATTTT; cdr3_aa: CAISADRVSNQPQHF
d_call: -; j_call: TRBJ2-2; clone_size: -; v_call: TRBV9; cdr3_nt: TGTGCCAGCAGCGTCGGTCCGGGTTCGAACACCGGGGAGCTGTTTTTT; cdr3_aa: CASSVGPGSNTGELFF
d_call: TRBD1; j_call: TRBJ1-1; clone_size: -; v_call: TRBV5-1; cdr3_nt: TGCGCCAGCAGCGTACAGGGGGGCGGGAACACTGAAGCTTTCTTT; cdr3_aa: CASSVQGGGNTEAFF
d_call: TRBD1; j_call: TRBJ1-5; clone_size: -; v_call: TRBV15; cdr3_nt: TGTGCCACCAGCAGTGGACAGGTTAATAGCAATCAGCCCCAGCATTTT; cdr3_aa: CATSSGQVNSNQPQHF
d_call: TRBD2; j_call: TRBJ2-7; clone_size: -; v_call: TRBV6-4; cdr3_nt: TGTGCCAGCAGTGAGGAGCGGGGGGCCTCCTACGAGCAGTACTTC; cdr3_aa: CASSEERGASYEQYF
d_call: TRBD1; j_call: TRBJ1-2; clone_size: once; v_call: TRBV6-1; cdr3_nt: TGTGCCAGCAAGAGCCCAGGGACAGACCTCTATGGCTACACCTTC; cdr3_aa: CASKSPGTDLYGYTF
d_call: -; j_call: TRBJ2-1; clone_size: -; v_call: TRBV18; cdr3_nt: TGTGCCAGCTCACCACGGGAGTACAATGAGCAGTTCTTC; cdr3_aa: CASSPREYNEQFF
d_call: -; j_call: TRBJ2-5; clone_size: -; v_call: TRBV12-5; cdr3_nt: TGTGCTAGTGGTTTGCCAGATCAGTACTTC; cdr3_aa: CASGLPDQYF
d_call: -; j_call: TRBJ2-3; clone_size: -; v_call: TRBV5-1; cdr3_nt: TGCGCCAGCAGCTCCCCGGCGGGGCGGTCAGATACGCAGTATTTT; cdr3_aa: CASSSPAGRSDTQYF
d_call: TRBD2; j_call: TRBJ2-2; clone_size: -; v_call: TRBV10-3; cdr3_nt: TGTGCCATCAGTGACGCCGCCAGCGGGGGCAACACCGGGGAGCTGTTTTTT; cdr3_aa: CAISDAASGGNTGELFF